Below are 6 T cell receptor beta chains sequenced from a single sample in a study of blood T cell repertoires in COVID-19. Sequencing was performed with immunoSEQ multiplex PCR; in TCRdb, only in-frame clones are kept and a portion is missing. The table lists roughly 330,000 clones, 70% to 90% of them singletons. Input material: PBMCs or T cells enriched from blood (not recorded which). The receptors here all came from a woman in her twenties or thirties who had recovered from COVID-19.

The chain joins TRBV5-1 to TRBJ1-3; 7 bases line up with TRBD1. The J segment lost 2 bases and the V segment lost 4 bases, leaving 0 bases of the junction unmatched. The CDR3 loop spans 13 amino acids. Germline V CDR1 and CDR2: SGHRS, YFSETQ. DNA of the CDR3: TGCGCCAGCAGCCAGGGGGCTGGAAACACCATATATTTT. The encoded protein is CASSQGAGNTIYF. Complete variable domain (other parts from reference TRBV5-1 and TRBJ1-3): KAGVTQTPRYLIKTRGQQVTLSCSPISGHRSVSWYQQTPGQGLQFLFEYFSETQRNKGNFPGRFSGRQFSNSRSEMNVSTLELGDSALYLCASSQGAGNTIYFGEGSWLTVV.

CDR3 coding DNA: TGTGCCAGCAGTGAGCAAGGGACAGGGGCATGGGCCTACGAGCAGTACTTC. Translation: CASSEQGTGAWAYEQYF. The chain uses TRBV6-1 and TRBJ2-7, with 10 bases aligning to TRBD1. V trimming: 3 bases; J trimming: 2 bases; junction bases outside the gene matches: 10. The CDR3 runs 17 residues. The germline V gene encodes CDR1 MNHNS and CDR2 SASEGT.

This clone was picked up one time. The J gene is TRBJ1-2, the V gene TRBV24-1; perhaps TRBD1 as D (5 bases). Germline CDR1 is KGHDR and CDR2 is SFDVKD. V was trimmed by 3 bases and J by 4 bases, leaving 11 bases between them. The CDR3 totals 14 residues. CDR3 nucleotides: TGTGCCACCAGTGATACCAGGAGGGGCTATGGCTACACCTTC. Its protein is CATSDTRRGYGYTF.

This chain uses TRBV14 with TRBJ2-7; D is perhaps TRBD1 (5 bases). The germline V and J ends were trimmed by 6 bases and 0 bases, with 9 bases remaining between them. This CDR3 contains 13 residues. Germline V lookup: CDR1 SGHDN, CDR2 FVKESK. The CDR3 coding sequence is TGTGCCAGCAGGGACACAGCCTCCTACGAGCAGTACTTC. Translating gives CASRDTASYEQYF.

The chain is built from TRBV30 and TRBJ1-1, with D unresolved. CDR3 size: 15 residues. Germline V gives CDR1 GTSNPN, CDR2 SVGIG (reference sequence). V was trimmed by 2 bases and J by 0 bases, leaving 13 bases between them. CDR3 loop: CAWSSSLFMNTEAFF. DNA of the CDR3: TGTGCCTGGAGTTCTAGCCTTTTCATGAACACTGAAGCTTTCTTT.

This chain links TRBV27 with TRBJ1-2; TRBD1 aligns across 9 bases. Germline V gene lookup returns CDR1 MNHEY and CDR2 SMNVEV (reference sequence). This CDR3 region has 15 residues. V was clipped by 5 bases and J by 2 bases; unmatched bases: 6. This CDR3 is CASSPTGTGNYGYTF. The CDR3 DNA is TGTGCCAGCAGTCCGACCGGGACAGGGAACTATGGCTACACCTTC.